The 12 T cell receptor beta chains below all came from one sample that was sequenced in a study of beta chain features in type 1 diabetes. The investigators reverse transcribed all of the isolated RNA, so they sequenced expressed TCRB transcripts. Measured with immunoSEQ multiplex PCR; TCRdb has only the in-frame clones, and not every one. The sample records roughly 180,000 clones, approximately 13% being singletons. Specimen: central memory CD4+ T cells from blood. These TCRs come from a woman in her late teens or twenties in good health.

This CDR3 reads CASSTTQGAVEQYF. The CDR3 nucleotides are TGTGCCAGCAGCACGACTCAGGGGGCAGTTGAGCAGTACTTC. The chain couples TRBV5-4 to TRBJ2-7, with TRBD1 matching over 8 bases. The V segment lost 4 bases and the J segment 7 bases; nucleotides outside the gene matches: 10. The CDR3 is 14 residues long. CDR1 SGHNT and CDR2 YYREEE come from the germline V gene (reference sequence).

This clone appeared a few times. The genes are TRBV2 and TRBJ2-2, with unresolved D. The germline V gene encodes CDR1 SNHLY and CDR2 FYNNEI. Deletions cut 7 bases from V and 0 bases from J, with 6 bases between. This CDR3 has 13 amino acids. The CDR3 bases are TGTGCCAGCAAACAGACGAACACCGGGGAGCTGTTTTTT. This gives the protein CASKQTNTGELFF. Combining the CDR3 with reference TRBV2 and TRBJ2-2 gives the whole variable domain EPEVTQTPSHQVTQMGQEVILRCVPISNHLYFYWYRQILGQKVEFLVSFYNNEISEKSEIFDDQFSVERPDGSNFTLKIRSTKLEDSAMYFCASKQTNTGELFFGEGSRLTVL.

The V and J genes are TRBV5-1 and TRBJ2-5; the D is unclear. Trimming stripped 4 bases from V and 2 bases from J, with 12 bases between. The CDR3 totals 14 residues. Germline CDR1 SGHRS, CDR2 YFSETQ. The CDR3 loop is CASSGSNRQETQYF. The CDR3 region has the DNA TGCGCCAGCAGCGGATCGAACAGACAAGAGACCCAGTACTTC.

The table lists this clone with a few counts. The CDR3 DNA is TGTGCCAGCAGCTTAAACGACGGGTACGAGCAGTACTTC. Its protein is CASSLNDGYEQYF. The gene calls are TRBV7-2 and TRBJ2-7; D is uncertain. Germline V gene lookup returns CDR1 SGHTA and CDR2 FQGNSA. With 2 bases removed from V and 4 bases from J, the gap between germline ends came to 9 bases. The CDR3 spans 13 residues.

This clone has a count of ten or more. The CDR3 DNA reads TGTGCCAGCAGTTTCGGGATAGGTTACAATGAGCAGTTCTTC. It specifies CASSFGIGYNEQFF. The chain is built from TRBV28 and TRBJ2-1; D perhaps matches TRBD2 (5 bases). Germline loops: CDR1 MDHEN, CDR2 SYDVKM. The CDR3 runs 14 residues. V shed 3 bases and J shed 4 bases, with 10 bases lying between them.

This clone has a handful of counts. This chain links TRBV29-1 with TRBJ1-1; tentatively, D is TRBD1 (6 bases). V was cut by 4 bases and J by 3 bases, with 21 bases left in between. Germline V gives CDR1 SQVTM, CDR2 ANQGSEA. CDR3 size: 16 residues. The CDR3 DNA sequence: TGCAGCGTTGCCGGCCCAGGGAGGGGGTCGGACACTGAAGCTTTCTTT. Encoded protein: CSVAGPGRGSDTEAFF.

This clone was detected only a few times. V gene TRBV28 combines with J gene TRBJ1-2, with 7 bases lining up with TRBD1. The junction had 5 bases not matched to a gene; V was cut back by 2 bases and J by 8 bases. This CDR3 is built from 13 residues. CDR1 is MDHEN and CDR2 is SYDVKM in the germline V gene. DNA of the CDR3: TGTGCCAGCAGTTTAATACAGGGGAAGGGCTACACCTTC. Protein product: CASSLIQGKGYTF.

The J gene is TRBJ2-7, the V gene TRBV7-9, with D unresolved. V was cut by 1 base and J by 1 base, with 8 bases left in between. Germline CDR1 reads SEHNR; CDR2 reads FQNEAQ (reference sequence). The CDR3 runs to 14 residues. The CDR3 coding sequence is TGTGCCAGCAGCTTAGGTCCGTCTTCCTACGAGCAGTACTTC. Protein product: CASSLGPSSYEQYF.

Only a few counts were recorded for this clone. This chain links TRBV9 with TRBJ1-4; 7 bases are shared with TRBD1. Germline V CDR1 and CDR2: SGDLS, YYNGEE. This CDR3 spans 15 amino acids. Trimming cost V 0 bases and J 6 bases; bases outside gene matches: 5. This CDR3 reads CASSVDAGGYEKLFF. The CDR3, as DNA: TGTGCCAGCAGCGTAGACGCAGGGGGATATGAAAAACTGTTTTTT.

The rearrangement links TRBV7-3 to TRBJ2-1, with D maybe TRBD2 (5 bases). Germline CDR1 SGHTA, CDR2 FQGTGA. V shed 3 bases and J shed 5 bases, with 8 bases lying between them. The CDR3 spans 13 residues. The CDR3 nucleotides are TGTGCCAGCAGCTTCTGGGAGAACAATGAGCAGTTCTTC. As protein: CASSFWENNEQFF.

The table lists this clone with a few counts. The V call is TRBV5-1, the J call TRBJ2-7; TRBD2 agrees at 14 bases. The CDR3 is made up of 17 amino acids. Germline V gene sequence: CDR1 SGHRS, CDR2 YFSETQ. With V trimmed by 4 bases and J by 5 bases, 11 bases remained unmatched. CDR3 loop: CASSPAGTSGRRDEQYF. In nucleotides, the CDR3 is TGCGCCAGCAGCCCCGCCGGGACTAGCGGGAGAAGGGACGAGCAGTACTTC.

In this sample, this clone turned up a few times. The chain joins TRBV10-3 to TRBJ1-1; D might be TRBD1 (5 bases). The CDR3 runs to 12 residues. The V and J ends lost 4 bases and 5 bases respectively, with 8 bases between them. Germline V CDR1 and CDR2: ENHRY, SYGVKD. As DNA, the CDR3 is TGTGCCATCAGTGGGGGGAGGACTGAAGCTTTCTTT. Translated: CAISGGRTEAFF.